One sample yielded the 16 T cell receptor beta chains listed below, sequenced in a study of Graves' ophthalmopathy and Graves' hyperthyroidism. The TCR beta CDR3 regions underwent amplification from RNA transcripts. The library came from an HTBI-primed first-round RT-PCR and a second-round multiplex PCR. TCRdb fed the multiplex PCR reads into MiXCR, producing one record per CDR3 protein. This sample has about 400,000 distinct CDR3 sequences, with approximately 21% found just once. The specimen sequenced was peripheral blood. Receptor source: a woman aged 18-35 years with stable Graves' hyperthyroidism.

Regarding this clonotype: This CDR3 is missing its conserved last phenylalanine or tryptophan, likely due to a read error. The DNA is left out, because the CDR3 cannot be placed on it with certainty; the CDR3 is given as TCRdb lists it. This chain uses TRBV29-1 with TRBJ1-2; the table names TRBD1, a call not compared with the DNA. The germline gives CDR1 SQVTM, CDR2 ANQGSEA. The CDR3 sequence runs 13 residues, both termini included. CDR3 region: CSVDGTGIYGYSY.

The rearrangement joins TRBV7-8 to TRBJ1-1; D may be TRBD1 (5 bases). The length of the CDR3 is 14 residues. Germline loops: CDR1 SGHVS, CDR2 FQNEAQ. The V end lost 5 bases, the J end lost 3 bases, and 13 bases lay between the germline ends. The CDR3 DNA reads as TGTGCCAGCAGCAACATTGGCAGGGACACTGAAGCTTTCTTT. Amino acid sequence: CASSNIGRDTEAFF.

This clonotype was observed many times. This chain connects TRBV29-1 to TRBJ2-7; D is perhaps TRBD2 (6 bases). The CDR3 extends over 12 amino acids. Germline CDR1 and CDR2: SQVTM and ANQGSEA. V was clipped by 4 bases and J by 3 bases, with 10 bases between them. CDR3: CSVGVSGYEQYF. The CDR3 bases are TGCAGCGTTGGGGTTAGCGGCTACGAGCAGTACTTC.

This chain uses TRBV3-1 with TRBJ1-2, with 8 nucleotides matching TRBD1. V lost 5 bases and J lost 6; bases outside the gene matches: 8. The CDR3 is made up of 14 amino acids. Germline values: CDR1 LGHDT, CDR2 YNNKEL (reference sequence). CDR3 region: CASSWTGWNDGYTF. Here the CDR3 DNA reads TGTGCCAGCAGCTGGACAGGGTGGAATGATGGCTACACCTTC. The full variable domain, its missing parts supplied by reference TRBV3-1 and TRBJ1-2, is DTAVSQTPKYLVTQMGNDKSIKCEQNLGHDTMYWYKQDSKKFLKIMFSYNNKELIINETVPNRFSPKSPDKAHLNLHINSLELGDSAVYFCASSWTGWNDGYTFGSGTRLTVV.

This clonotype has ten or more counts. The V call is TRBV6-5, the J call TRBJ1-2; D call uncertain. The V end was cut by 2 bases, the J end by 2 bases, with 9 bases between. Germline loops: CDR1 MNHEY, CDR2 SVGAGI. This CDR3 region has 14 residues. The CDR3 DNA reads TGTGCCAGCAGTTACGTGGACGGAAACTATGGCTACACCTTC. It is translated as CASSYVDGNYGYTF.

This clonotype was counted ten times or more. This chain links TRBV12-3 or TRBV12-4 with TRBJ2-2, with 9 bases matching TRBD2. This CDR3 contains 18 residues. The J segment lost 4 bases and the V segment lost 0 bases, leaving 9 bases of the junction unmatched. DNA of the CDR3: TGTGCCAGCAGTTTAGCGGCGGTAGCGGGAGTGTTCACCGGGGAGCTGTTTTTT. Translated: CASSLAAVAGVFTGELFF.

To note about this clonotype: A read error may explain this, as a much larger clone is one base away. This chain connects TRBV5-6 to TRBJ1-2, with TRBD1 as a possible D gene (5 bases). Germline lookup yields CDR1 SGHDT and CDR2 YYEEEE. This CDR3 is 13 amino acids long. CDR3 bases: TGTGCCAGCAGCTACGTGCGGGGGAATGGCTGCACCTTC. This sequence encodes CASSYVRGNGCTF.

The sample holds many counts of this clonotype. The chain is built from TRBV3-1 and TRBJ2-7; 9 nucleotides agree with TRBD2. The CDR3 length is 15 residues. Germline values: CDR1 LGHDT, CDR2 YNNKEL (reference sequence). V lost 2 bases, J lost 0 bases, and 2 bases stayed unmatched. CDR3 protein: CASSQPTSGSYEQYF. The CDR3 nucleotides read TGTGCCAGCAGCCAACCGACTAGCGGCTCCTACGAGCAGTACTTC.

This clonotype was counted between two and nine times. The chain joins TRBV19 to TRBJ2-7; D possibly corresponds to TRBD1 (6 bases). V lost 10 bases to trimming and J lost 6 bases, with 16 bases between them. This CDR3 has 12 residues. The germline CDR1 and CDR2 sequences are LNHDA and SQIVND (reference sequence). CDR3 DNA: TGTGCCACTAATGGCCAGGGGCCCGAGCAGTACTTC. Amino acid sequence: CATNGQGPEQYF. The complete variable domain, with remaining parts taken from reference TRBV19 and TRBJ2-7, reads DGGITQSPKYLFRKEGQNVTLSCEQNLNHDAMYWYRQDPGQGLRLIYYSQIVNDFQKGDIAEGYSVSREKKESFPLTVTSAQKNPTAFYLCATNGQGPEQYFGPGTRLTVT.

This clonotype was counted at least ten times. The DNA of the CDR3 is TGTGCCAGCAGTTACTCTCGCGGGGTAACAGAGACCCAGTACTTC. The encoded protein is CASSYSRGVTETQYF. The chain is built from TRBV6-5 and TRBJ2-5, with D perhaps matching TRBD2 (6 bases). Trimming pared 0 bases from V and 4 bases from J, leaving 12 bases between. There are 15 residues in the CDR3. The germline CDR1 and CDR2 sequences are MNHEY and SVGAGI.

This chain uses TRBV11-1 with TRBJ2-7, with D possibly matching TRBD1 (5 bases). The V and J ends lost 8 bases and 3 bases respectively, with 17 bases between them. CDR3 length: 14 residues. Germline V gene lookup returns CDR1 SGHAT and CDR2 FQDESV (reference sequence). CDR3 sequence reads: CASADSTTYYEQYF. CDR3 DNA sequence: TGTGCCAGCGCCGACAGTACAACTTACTACGAGCAGTACTTC.

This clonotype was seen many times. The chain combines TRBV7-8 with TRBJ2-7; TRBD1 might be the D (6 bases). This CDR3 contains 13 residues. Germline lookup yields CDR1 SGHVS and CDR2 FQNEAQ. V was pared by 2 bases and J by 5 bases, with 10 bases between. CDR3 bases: TGTGCCAGCAGCTTATTTGGGGGCGACGAGCAGTACTTC. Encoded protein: CASSLFGGDEQYF.

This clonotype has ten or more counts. CDR3 bases: TGTGCCAGTAGTATGGGAAATTCACCCCTCCACTTT. Translated, it gives CASSMGNSPLHF. The V gene is TRBV19, the J gene TRBJ1-6; D is undetermined. The CDR3 runs 12 residues. Between the trimmed V and J ends, which lost 3 bases and 7 bases, there was a span of 4 bases. Germline V gene lookup returns CDR1 LNHDA and CDR2 SQIVND (reference sequence).

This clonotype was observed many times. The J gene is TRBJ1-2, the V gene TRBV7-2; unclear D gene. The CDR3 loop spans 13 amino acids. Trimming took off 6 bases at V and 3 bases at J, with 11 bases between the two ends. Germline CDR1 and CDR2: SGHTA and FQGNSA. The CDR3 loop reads CASRRTFDYGYTF. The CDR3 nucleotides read TGTGCCAGCAGGAGAACATTTGACTATGGCTACACCTTC.

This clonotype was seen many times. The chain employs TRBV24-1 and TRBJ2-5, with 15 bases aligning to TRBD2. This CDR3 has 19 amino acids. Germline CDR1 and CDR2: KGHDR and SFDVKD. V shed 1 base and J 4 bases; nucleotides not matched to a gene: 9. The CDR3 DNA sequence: TGTGCCACCAGTGATTTCGCGGGACTAGCGGGGGGCAACGGAGAGACCCAGTACTTC. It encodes CATSDFAGLAGGNGETQYF.

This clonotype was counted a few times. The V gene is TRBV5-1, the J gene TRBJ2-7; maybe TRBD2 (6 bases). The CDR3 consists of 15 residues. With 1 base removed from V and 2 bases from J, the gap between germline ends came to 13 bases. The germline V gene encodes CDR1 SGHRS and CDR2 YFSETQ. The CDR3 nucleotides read TGCGCCAGCAGCTTGCTCGCGGGAAGGGCCTACGAGCAGTACTTC. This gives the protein CASSLLAGRAYEQYF.